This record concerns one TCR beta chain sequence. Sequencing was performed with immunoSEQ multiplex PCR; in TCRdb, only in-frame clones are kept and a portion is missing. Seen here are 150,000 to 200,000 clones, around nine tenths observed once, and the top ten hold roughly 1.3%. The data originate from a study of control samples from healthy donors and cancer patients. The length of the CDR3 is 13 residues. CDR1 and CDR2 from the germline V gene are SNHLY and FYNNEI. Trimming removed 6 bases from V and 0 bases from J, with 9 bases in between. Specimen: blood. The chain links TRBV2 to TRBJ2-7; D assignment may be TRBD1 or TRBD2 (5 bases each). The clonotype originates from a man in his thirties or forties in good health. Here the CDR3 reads CASSPGSSYEQYF. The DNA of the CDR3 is TGTGCCAGCAGCCCAGGGAGCTCCTACGAGCAGTACTTC. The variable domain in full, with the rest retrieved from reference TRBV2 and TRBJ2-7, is EPEVTQTPSHQVTQMGQEVILRCVPISNHLYFYWYRQILGQKVEFLVSFYNNEISEKSEIFDDQFSVERPDGSNFTLKIRSTKLEDSAMYFCASSPGSSYEQYFGPGTRLTVT.